This passage covers 2 T cell receptor beta chains from one sample sequenced in a study of a mutant IDH1 vaccine in newly diagnosed glioma (dated by TCRdb to the early 2020s). The antigens of these receptors remain unknown. The receptor library was made with the immunoSEQ multiplex PCR assay. Here the immuneACCESS table is served through TCRdb, limited to in-frame sequences with V and J called. Missing clones are a known gap in these copies; in checked studies unresolved V genes cover under half, and the rest lacks a known reason. For this sample there are 75,000 to 85,000 clones; more than 85% appear just once. The leading ten clones occupy roughly 0.5% of the sample. Sample time point, as interpreted from the label and publication: week 5, during vaccination. A 20-mer mutant IDH1 peptide at 300 micrograms in Montanide made up each vaccine dose, which was injected subcutaneously together with topical imiquimod.

This material consisted of PBMCs, taken from a glioma patient whose treatment included an IDH1 peptide vaccine. The receptors stem from a woman in her forties or fifties with glioma.

This clone has only a few counts. The V gene is TRBV29-1, the J gene TRBJ2-2; 12 bases align to TRBD2. The length of the CDR3 is 16 residues. V shed 3 bases, J shed 4 bases, and the junction held 6 bases outside the gene matches. Germline values: CDR1 SQVTM, CDR2 ANQGSEA. CDR3 nucleotides: TGCAGCGTTGAGACTAGCGGGAGTATGAGCACCGGGGAGCTGTTTTTT. It specifies CSVETSGSMSTGELFF.

The V and J genes are TRBV14 and TRBJ2-3; the match to TRBD2 covers 11 bases. The CDR3 contains 16 residues. V was clipped by 4 bases and J by 4 bases; unmatched bases: 7. Germline values: CDR1 SGHDN, CDR2 FVKESK. CDR3: CASSPLAGDAADTQYF. Written as DNA, the CDR3 is TGTGCCAGCAGCCCACTAGCGGGAGATGCAGCAGATACGCAGTATTTT.